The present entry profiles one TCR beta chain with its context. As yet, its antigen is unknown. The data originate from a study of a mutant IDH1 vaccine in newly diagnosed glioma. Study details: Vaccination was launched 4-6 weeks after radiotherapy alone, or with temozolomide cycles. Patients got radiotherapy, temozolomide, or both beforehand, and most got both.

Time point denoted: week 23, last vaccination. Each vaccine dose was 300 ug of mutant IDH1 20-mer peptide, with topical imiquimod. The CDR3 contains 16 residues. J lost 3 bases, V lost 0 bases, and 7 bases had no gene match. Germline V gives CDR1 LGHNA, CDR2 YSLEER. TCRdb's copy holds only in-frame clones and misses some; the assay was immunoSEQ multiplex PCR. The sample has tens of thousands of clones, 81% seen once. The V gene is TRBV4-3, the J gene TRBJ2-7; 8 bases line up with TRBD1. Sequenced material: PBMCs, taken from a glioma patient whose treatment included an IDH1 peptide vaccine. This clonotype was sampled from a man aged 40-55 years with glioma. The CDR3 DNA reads TGCGCCAGCAGCCAAGACGGGACAGGCGATTACTACGAGCAGTACTTC. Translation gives CASSQDGTGDYYEQYF.